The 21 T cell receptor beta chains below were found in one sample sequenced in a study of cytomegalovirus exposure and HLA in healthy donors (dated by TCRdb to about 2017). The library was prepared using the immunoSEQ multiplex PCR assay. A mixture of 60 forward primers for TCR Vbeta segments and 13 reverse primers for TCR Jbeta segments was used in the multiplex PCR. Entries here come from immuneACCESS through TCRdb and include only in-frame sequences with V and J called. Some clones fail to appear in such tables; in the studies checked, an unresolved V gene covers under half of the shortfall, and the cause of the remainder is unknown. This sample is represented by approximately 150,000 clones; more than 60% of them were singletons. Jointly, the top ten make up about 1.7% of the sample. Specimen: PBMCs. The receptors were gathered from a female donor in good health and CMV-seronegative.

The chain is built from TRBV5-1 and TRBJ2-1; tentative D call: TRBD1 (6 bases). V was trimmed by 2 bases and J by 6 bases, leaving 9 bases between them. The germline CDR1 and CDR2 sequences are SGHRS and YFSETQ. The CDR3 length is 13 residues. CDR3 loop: CASSLGTTNEQFF. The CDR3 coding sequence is TGCGCCAGCAGCTTAGGGACAACCAATGAGCAGTTCTTC.

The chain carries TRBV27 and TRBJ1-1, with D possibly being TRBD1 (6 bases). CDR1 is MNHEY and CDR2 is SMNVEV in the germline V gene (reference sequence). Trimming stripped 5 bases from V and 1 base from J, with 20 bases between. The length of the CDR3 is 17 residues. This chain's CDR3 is CASSTPRTEPTNTEAFF. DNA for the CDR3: TGTGCCAGCAGTACTCCGAGGACAGAGCCTACGAACACTGAAGCTTTCTTT.

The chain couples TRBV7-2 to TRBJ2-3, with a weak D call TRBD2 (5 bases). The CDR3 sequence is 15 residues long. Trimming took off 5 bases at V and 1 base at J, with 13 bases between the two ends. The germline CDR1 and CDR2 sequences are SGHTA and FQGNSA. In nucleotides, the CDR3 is TGTGCCAGCAGCACGGGATTGGCGCGCACAGATACGCAGTATTTT. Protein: CASSTGLARTDTQYF.

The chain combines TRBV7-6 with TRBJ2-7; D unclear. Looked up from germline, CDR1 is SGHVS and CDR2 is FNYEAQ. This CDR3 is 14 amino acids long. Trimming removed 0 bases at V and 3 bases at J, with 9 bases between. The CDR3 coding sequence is TGTGCCAGCAGCTTAGCTAGTCCCAACTACGAGCAGTACTTC. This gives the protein CASSLASPNYEQYF.

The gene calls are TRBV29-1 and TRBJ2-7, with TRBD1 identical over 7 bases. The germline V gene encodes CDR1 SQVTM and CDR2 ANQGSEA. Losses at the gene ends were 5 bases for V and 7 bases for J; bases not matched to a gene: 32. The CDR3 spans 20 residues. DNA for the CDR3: TGCAGCGTTTTTGGGGTTCGTGGGGCTTGGGCACAGGGACAGTCCGAGGAGCAGTACTTC. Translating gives CSVFGVRGAWAQGQSEEQYF.

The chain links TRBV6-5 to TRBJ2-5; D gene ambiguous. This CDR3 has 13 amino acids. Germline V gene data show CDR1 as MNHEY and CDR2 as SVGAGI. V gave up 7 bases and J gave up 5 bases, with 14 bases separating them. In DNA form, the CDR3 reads TGTGCCAGCATTTCTCCGGGTGTGGAGACCCAGTACTTC. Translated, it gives CASISPGVETQYF.

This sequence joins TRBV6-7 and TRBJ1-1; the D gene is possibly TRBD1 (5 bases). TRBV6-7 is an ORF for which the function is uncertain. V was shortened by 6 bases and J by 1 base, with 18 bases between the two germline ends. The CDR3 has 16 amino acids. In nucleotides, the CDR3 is TGTGCCAGCAGCCCGACTCAGGGTTTGGGGAACACTGAAGCTTTCTTT. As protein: CASSPTQGLGNTEAFF.

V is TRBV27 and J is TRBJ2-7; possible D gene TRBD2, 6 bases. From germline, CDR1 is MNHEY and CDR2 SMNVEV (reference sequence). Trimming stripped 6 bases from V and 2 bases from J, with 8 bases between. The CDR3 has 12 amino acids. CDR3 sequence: CASSGGPYEQYF. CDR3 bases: TGTGCCAGCAGCGGGGGACCCTACGAGCAGTACTTC.

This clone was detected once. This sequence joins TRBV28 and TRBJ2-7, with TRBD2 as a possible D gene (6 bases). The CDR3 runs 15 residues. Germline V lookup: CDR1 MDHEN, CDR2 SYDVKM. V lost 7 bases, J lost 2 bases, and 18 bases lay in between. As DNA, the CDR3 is TGTGCCAGCACTAGCTTCCGGGACTCCCCCTACGAGCAGTACTTC. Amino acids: CASTSFRDSPYEQYF. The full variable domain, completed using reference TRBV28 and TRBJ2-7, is DVKVTQSSRYLVKRTGEKVFLECVQDMDHENMFWYRQDPGLGLRLIYFSYDVKMKEKGDIPEGYSVSREKKERFSLILESASTNQTSMYLCASTSFRDSPYEQYFGPGTRLTVT.

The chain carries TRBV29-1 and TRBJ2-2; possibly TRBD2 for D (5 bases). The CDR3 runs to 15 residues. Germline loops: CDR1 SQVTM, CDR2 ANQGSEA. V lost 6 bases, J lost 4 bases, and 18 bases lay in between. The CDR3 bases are TGCAGCGTCCCTGGCGTTTCCCTAGCCACCGGGGAGCTGTTTTTT. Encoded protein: CSVPGVSLATGELFF.

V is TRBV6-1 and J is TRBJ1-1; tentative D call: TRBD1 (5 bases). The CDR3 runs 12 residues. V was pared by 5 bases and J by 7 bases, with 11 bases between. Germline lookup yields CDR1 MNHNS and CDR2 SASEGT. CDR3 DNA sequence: TGTGCCAGCAGTACCACAGGCCGTGAAGCTTTCTTT. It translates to CASSTTGREAFF.

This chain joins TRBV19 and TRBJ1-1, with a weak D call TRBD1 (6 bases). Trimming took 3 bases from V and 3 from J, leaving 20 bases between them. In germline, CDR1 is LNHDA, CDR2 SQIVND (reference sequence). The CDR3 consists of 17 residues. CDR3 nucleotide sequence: TGTGCCAGTAGTATTCTCGGGTCAGGGGTAAGGTACACTGAAGCTTTCTTT. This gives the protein CASSILGSGVRYTEAFF. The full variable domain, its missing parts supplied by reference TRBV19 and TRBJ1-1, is DGGITQSPKYLFRKEGQNVTLSCEQNLNHDAMYWYRQDPGQGLRLIYYSQIVNDFQKGDIAEGYSVSREKKESFPLTVTSAQKNPTAFYLCASSILGSGVRYTEAFFGQGTRLTVV.

CDR3 loop: CAWSRDSANTGELFF. DNA of the CDR3: TGTGCCTGGAGTCGTGACAGCGCGAACACCGGGGAGCTGTTTTTT. The rearrangement uses TRBV30 and TRBJ2-2, with D perhaps TRBD1 (5 bases). CDR3 size: 15 residues. Per the germline V gene, CDR1 is GTSNPN and CDR2 is SVGIG (reference sequence). Trimming cost V 2 bases and J 0 bases, with 10 bases left between them.

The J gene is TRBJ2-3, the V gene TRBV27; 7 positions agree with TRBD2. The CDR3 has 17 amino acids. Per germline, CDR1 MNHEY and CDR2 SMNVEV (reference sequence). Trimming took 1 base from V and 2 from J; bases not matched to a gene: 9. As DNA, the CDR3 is TGTGCCAGCAGTTTATTGGTGGGGGGGTCACACACAGATACGCAGTATTTT. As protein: CASSLLVGGSHTDTQYF.

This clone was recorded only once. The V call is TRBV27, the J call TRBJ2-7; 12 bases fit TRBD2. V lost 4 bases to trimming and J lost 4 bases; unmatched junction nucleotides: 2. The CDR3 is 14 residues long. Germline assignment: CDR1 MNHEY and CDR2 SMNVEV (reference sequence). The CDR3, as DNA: TGTGCCAGCAGTTGGACTAGCGGGGTTTACGAGCAGTACTTC. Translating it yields CASSWTSGVYEQYF.

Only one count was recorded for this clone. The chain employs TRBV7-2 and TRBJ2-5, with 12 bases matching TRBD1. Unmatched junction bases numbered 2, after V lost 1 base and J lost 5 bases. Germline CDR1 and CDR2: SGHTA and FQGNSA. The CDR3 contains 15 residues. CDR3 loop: CASSLGGQGAETQYF. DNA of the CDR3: TGTGCCAGCAGCTTAGGGGGACAGGGGGCTGAGACCCAGTACTTC.

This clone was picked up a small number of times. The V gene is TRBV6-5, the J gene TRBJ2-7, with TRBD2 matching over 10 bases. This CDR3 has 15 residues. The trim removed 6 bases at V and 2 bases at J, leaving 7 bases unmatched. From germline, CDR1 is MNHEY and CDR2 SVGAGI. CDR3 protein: CASRVGLAETYEQYF. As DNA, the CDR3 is TGTGCCAGCAGGGTCGGACTAGCGGAGACCTACGAGCAGTACTTC.

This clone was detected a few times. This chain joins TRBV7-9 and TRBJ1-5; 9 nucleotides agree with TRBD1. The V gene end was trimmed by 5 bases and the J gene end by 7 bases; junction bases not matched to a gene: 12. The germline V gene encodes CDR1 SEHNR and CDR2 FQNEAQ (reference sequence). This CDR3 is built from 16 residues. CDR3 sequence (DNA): TGTGCCAGCAGCCAGCAAGGGACAGGGTTCCCCCAGCCCCAGCATTTT. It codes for CASSQQGTGFPQPQHF.

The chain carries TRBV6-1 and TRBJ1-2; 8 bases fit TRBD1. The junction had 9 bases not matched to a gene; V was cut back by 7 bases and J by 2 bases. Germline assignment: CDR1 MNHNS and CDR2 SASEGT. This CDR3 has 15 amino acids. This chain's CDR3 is CASIPTGGGNYGYTF. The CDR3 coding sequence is TGTGCCAGCATCCCAACAGGGGGAGGAAACTATGGCTACACCTTC.

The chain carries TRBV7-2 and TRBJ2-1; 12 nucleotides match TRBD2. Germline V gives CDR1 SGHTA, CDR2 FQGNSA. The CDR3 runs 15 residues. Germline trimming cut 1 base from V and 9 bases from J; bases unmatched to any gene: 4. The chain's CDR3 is CASSLVASGGAEQFF. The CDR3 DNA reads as TGTGCCAGCAGCTTAGTGGCTAGCGGGGGGGCTGAGCAGTTCTTC.

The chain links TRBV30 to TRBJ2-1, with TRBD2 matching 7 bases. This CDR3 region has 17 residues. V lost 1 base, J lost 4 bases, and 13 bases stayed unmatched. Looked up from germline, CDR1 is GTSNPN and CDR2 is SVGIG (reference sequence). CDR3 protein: CAWSAPGLAGPYNEQFF. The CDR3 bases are TGTGCCTGGAGTGCCCCAGGGTTAGCGGGCCCATACAATGAGCAGTTCTTC.